A single T cell receptor beta chain is shown here with its context. Its antigen is unknown. This entry belongs to a study of vaccination effects on CD4 cells after COVID-19. Study-wide results and limits: Sampling in the study covered few convalescent patients and included no early post-infection timepoints.

Peptide-pool stimulation followed by sequencing identified expanded antigen-specific CD4+ clonotypes in the ViraFEST assay. Following an approximately 11-day culture, CD4+ T cells were purified. The participants, recipients of two vaccine doses, got either BNT162b2 or mRNA-1273. The V end lost 3 bases, the J end lost 0 bases, and 10 bases lay between the germline ends. CDR3 length: 15 amino acids. Looked up from germline, CDR1 is SGDLS and CDR2 is YYNGEE. Measured with immunoSEQ multiplex PCR; TCRdb has only the in-frame clones, and not every one. The sample records tens of thousands of clones, over 70% being singletons.

The rearrangement uses TRBV9 and TRBJ1-3, with unresolved D. The starting material was CD4+ T cells from PBMCs cultured with HCoV-229E spike peptides, obtained after COVID-19 vaccination. The clonotype was recovered from a human donor who received a COVID-19 vaccine. Written as DNA, the CDR3 is TGTGCCAGCAGCGGTACACACCGCTCTGGAAACACCATATATTTT. Translated, it gives CASSGTHRSGNTIYF.